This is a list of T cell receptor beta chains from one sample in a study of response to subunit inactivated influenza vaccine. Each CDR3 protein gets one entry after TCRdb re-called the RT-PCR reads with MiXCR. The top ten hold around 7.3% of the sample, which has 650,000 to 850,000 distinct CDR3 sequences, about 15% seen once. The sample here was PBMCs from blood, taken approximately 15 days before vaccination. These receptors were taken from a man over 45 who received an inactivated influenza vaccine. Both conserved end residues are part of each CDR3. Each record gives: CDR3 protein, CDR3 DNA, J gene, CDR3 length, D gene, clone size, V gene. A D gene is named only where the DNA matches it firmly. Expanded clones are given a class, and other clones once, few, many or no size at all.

CSARPRGYNEKLFF	TGCAGTGCTAGACCCCGCGGATACAATGAAAAACTGTTTTTT	TRBJ1-4	14	.	few	TRBV20-1
CASSPENWDTEAFF	TGTGCCAGCAGCCCAGAAAACTGGGACACTGAAGCTTTCTTT	TRBJ1-1	14	.	many	TRBV7-9
CASSIQYQQSEAFF	TGCGCCAGCAGCATCCAATACCAACAAAGTGAAGCTTTCTTT	TRBJ1-1	14	.	few	TRBV4-1
CASSYSPGGRGNTGELFF	TGTGCCAGCAGTTACTCCCCGGGGGGGCGGGGGAACACCGGGGAGCTGTTTTTT	TRBJ2-2	18	TRBD2	.	TRBV6-5
CASSPYGGGGNEQFF	TGTGCCAGCAGCCCGTACGGCGGGGGAGGAAATGAGCAGTTCTTC	TRBJ2-1	15	TRBD2	many	TRBV7-2
CSATSRTSGRSYNEQFF	TGCAGTGCTACCTCGAGGACTAGCGGGAGGTCCTACAATGAGCAGTTCTTC	TRBJ2-1	17	TRBD2	.	TRBV20-1
CATSDPYDPSGRDTQYF	TGTGCCACCAGTGACCCATATGACCCCTCGGGAAGGGATACGCAGTATTTT	TRBJ2-3	17	.	.	TRBV24-1
CASSRITGRTDTQYF	TGTGCCAGTAGTAGGATAACAGGTCGCACAGATACGCAGTATTTT	TRBJ2-3	15	.	.	TRBV19
CASSLGQSTYGYTF	TGCGCCAGCAGCTTGGGACAGTCTACCTATGGCTACACCTTC	TRBJ1-2	14	.	.	TRBV5-1
CASSATEWHGANVLTF	TGTGCCAGCAGCGCCACCGAGTGGCATGGGGCCAACGTCCTGACTTTC	TRBJ2-6	16	.	few	TRBV9
CSARVQRNTGELFF	TGCAGTGCTAGGGTTCAGCGGAACACCGGGGAGCTGTTTTTT	TRBJ2-2	14	.	.	TRBV20-1
CASSVGTGFDRTGDTEAFF	TGTGCCAGCAGCGTAGGGACGGGCTTTGACAGGACAGGGGATACTGAAGCTTTCTTT	TRBJ1-1	19	TRBD1	.	TRBV9
CSAAGGKLYEQYF	TGCAGTGCCGCGGGGGGAAAGTTGTACGAGCAGTACTTC	TRBJ2-7	13	TRBD2	.	TRBV20-1
CASSALGKMNEQFF	TGTGCCAGCAGTGCGCTGGGGAAGATGAATGAGCAGTTCTTC	TRBJ2-1	14	.	few	TRBV6-4
CASSPREDTQYF	TGTGCCAGCTCACCCAGGGAAGATACGCAGTATTTT	TRBJ2-3	12	.	many	TRBV18
CASSPRDGTGGQHF	TGTGCCAGCAGCCCCAGAGACGGGACAGGGGGTCAACACTTC	TRBJ2-7	14	TRBD1	.	TRBV3-1
CASSQGRAGTYEQYF	TGCGCCAGCAGCCAGGGTAGGGCCGGAACCTACGAGCAGTACTTC	TRBJ2-7	15	.	few	TRBV4-1
CASKREGRRELFF	TGTGCCAGCAAGCGCGAGGGTCGAAGGGAGCTGTTTTTT	TRBJ2-2	13	.	once	TRBV12-3/TRBV12-4
CASSPSTGRQETQYF	TGTGCTAGCAGCCCATCGACAGGGAGGCAAGAGACCCAGTACTTC	TRBJ2-5	15	.	few	TRBV7-7
CASTGGAYNSPLHF	TGTGCCAGCACAGGGGGCGCCTATAATTCACCCCTCCACTTT	TRBJ1-6	14	TRBD1	.	TRBV25-1
CSVEVDTQYF	TGCAGCGTTGAGGTAGATACGCAGTATTTT	TRBJ2-3	10	.	many	TRBV29-1
CASSLAVSAGFYNEQFF	TGTGCCAGCAGCTTAGCGGTTTCAGCGGGATTCTACAATGAGCAGTTCTTC	TRBJ2-1	17	TRBD2	.	TRBV7-9